The clone carrying this T cell receptor (beta chain) was seen only a few times. Antigen specificity is unknown. Other DNA sequences in this sample translate to the same CDR3. Vbeta (60) and Jbeta (13) primers were used in the PCR. The protocol was immunoSEQ multiplex PCR, while the TCRdb copy is restricted to in-frame clones and leaves out a portion. The sample holds about 180,000 clones, roughly 80% seen once. This record comes from a study of cytomegalovirus exposure and HLA in healthy donors. Broader study findings: A later analysis linked a missense variant in DCLRE1C to the trimming of TCR beta V and J genes.

This clonotype originated in a man aged 35 to 55 in good health and CMV-seronegative. Sequencing was performed on PBMCs.

The CDR3 is CASSSQGLEQYF. DNA for the CDR3: TGTGCCAGCAGCTCTCAGGGGCTCGAGCAGTACTTC. This rearrangement joins TRBV5-5 to TRBJ2-7; a weak D match, TRBD1 (6 bases). CDR3 length equals 12 residues. The V end was cut by 3 bases, the J end by 6 bases, with 10 bases between. Germline V gene sequence: CDR1 SGHKS, CDR2 YYEKEE (reference sequence). The whole variable domain, filled in from reference TRBV5-5 and TRBJ2-7, reads DAGVTQSPTHLIKTRGQQVTLRCSPISGHKSVSWYQQVLGQGPQFIFQYYEKEERGRGNFPDRFSARQFPNYSSELNVNALLLGDSALYLCASSSQGLEQYFGPGTRLTVT.